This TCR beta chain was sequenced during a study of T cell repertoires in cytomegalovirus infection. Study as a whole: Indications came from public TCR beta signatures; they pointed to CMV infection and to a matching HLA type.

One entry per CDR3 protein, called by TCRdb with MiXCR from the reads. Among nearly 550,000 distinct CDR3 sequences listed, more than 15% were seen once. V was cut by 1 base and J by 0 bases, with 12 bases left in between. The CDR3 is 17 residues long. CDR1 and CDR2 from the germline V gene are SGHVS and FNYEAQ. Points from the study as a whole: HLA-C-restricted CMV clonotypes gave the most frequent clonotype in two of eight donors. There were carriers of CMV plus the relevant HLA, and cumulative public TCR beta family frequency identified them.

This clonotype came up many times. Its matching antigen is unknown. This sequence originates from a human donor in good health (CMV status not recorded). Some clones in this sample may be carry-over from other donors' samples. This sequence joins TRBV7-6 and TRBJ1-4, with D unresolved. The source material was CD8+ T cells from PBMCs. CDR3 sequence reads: CASSLDRQKPTNEKLFF. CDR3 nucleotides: TGTGCCAGCAGCTTAGATCGGCAGAAACCAACTAATGAAAAACTGTTTTTT.